This TCR beta chain is drawn from a study of OX40 agonist ivuxolimab in advanced cancers. In the study overall: Patients were approximately 80% male with ages about 23 to 80, mean about 54.

Germline CDR1 and CDR2: MDHEN and SYDVKM. The length of the CDR3 is 11 residues. About this clone: Its antigen remains unknown. The junction differs from germline at one of its ends, possibly a read error.

Libraries were prepared by immunoSEQ multiplex PCR; TCRdb keeps only in-frame clonotypes and omits some of them. The top ten clones hold 3% to 4% of a sample with roughly 60,000 clones, roughly 85% of them seen once. Findings of the study overall: The mean number of expanded clones was higher in CD8+ T cells than in CD4+. The antigen specificity of the peripheral T cells (those that were expanded) was not determined.

This chain links TRBV28 with TRBJ2-7, with D hard to call. This TCR derives from an adult with an advanced solid tumor such as melanoma, head and neck, liver or kidney cancer. The specimen was CD4+ or CD8+ T cells sorted from blood, collected in a trial of the OX40 agonist ivuxolimab. CDR3 protein: CASSFGHVSHF. In DNA, the CDR3 is TGTGCCAGCAGTTTTGGGCACGTATCCCACTTC.